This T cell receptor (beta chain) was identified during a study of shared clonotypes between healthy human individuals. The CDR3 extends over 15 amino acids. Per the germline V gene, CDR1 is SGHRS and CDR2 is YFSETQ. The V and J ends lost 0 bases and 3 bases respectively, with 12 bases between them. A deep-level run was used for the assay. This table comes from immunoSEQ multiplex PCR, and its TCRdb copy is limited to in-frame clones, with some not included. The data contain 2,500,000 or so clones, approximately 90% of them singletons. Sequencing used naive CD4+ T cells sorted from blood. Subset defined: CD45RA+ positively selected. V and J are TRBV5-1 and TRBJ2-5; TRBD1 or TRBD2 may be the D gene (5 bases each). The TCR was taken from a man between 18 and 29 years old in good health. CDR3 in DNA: TGCGCCAGCAGCTTGGAAGTGGTGGGGGAAGAGACCCAGTACTTC. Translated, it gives CASSLEVVGEETQYF.